The 27 T cell receptor beta chains presented below share a single source sample, sequenced in a study of technical replicates of blood from a handful of donors. The repertoire was sequenced with immunoSEQ multiplex PCR; TCRdb's copy has only in-frame clones and lacks some. The table lists some 14,000 clones, about 85% of them singletons. Input material: PBMCs. The receptor set was obtained from a human donor in good health.

The chain couples TRBV7-8 to TRBJ2-7; 12 bases agree with TRBD2. CDR3 length equals 22 residues. CDR1 SGHVS and CDR2 FQNEAQ come from the germline V gene. The trim removed 1 base at V and 3 bases at J, leaving 22 bases unmatched. This CDR3 reads CASSLGLTSGRISYSGFYEQYF. In DNA form, the CDR3 reads TGTGCCAGCAGCTTAGGGTTGACTAGCGGGAGAATAAGTTATAGCGGGTTCTACGAGCAGTACTTC. The complete variable domain, with remaining parts taken from reference TRBV7-8 and TRBJ2-7, reads GAGVSQSPRYKVAKRGQDVALRCDPISGHVSLFWYQQALGQGPEFLTYFQNEAQLDKSGLPSDRFFAERPEGSVSTLKIQRTQQEDSAVYLCASSLGLTSGRISYSGFYEQYFGPGTRLTVT.

This clone was recorded once. This chain uses TRBV5-1 with TRBJ2-2, with 9 bases that match TRBD2. Germline loops: CDR1 SGHRS, CDR2 YFSETQ. The CDR3 covers 21 residues. V shed 4 bases and J 1 base; nucleotides not matched to a gene: 20. CDR3 in amino acids: CASSNGLGCASGKVNTGELFF. For the CDR3, the DNA is TGCGCCAGCAGCAATGGGTTGGGTTGTGCTAGCGGGAAGGTGAACACCGGGGAGCTGTTTTTT.

The V gene is TRBV19, the J gene TRBJ2-7; 10 positions match TRBD1. The CDR3 covers 16 residues. With V trimmed by 5 bases and J by 3 bases, 10 bases remained unmatched. Germline lookup yields CDR1 LNHDA and CDR2 SQIVND (reference sequence). The CDR3 spells CASSPSRGQGIYEQYF. CDR3 DNA sequence: TGTGCCAGTAGTCCGTCGAGGGGACAGGGGATCTACGAGCAGTACTTC.

The CDR3 sequence is CASSLMRDTDTQYF. The CDR3 DNA reads as TGTGCCAGCAGTTTAATGCGGGACACAGATACGCAGTATTTT. The rearrangement uses TRBV27 and TRBJ2-3, with a possible D match to TRBD2 (6 bases). The germline V and J ends were trimmed by 2 bases and 2 bases, with 8 bases remaining between them. CDR3 length: 14 residues. Germline CDR1 and CDR2: MNHEY and SMNVEV (reference sequence).

This clone was picked up one time. The J gene is TRBJ2-1, the V gene TRBV18, with 8 bases identical to TRBD2. Per the germline V gene, CDR1 is KGHSH and CDR2 is LQKENI. The CDR3 runs 15 residues. V was clipped by 6 bases and J by 3 bases; unmatched bases: 7. CDR3 bases: TGTGCCAGCTCCACCGGGGCGGGAGGCTACAATGAGCAGTTCTTC. This translates into CASSTGAGGYNEQFF.

The chain joins TRBV27 to TRBJ1-4; D not certain. Looked up from germline, CDR1 is MNHEY and CDR2 is SMNVEV (reference sequence). V was shortened by 4 bases and J by 1 base, with 13 bases between the two germline ends. The CDR3 runs 16 residues. In DNA, the CDR3 is TGTGCCAGCAGTTCAGGTGGCTTGGGAACTAATGAAAAACTGTTTTTT. It is translated as CASSSGGLGTNEKLFF.

This chain links TRBV29-1 with TRBJ1-2; 11 nucleotides match TRBD1. The CDR3 sequence is 13 residues long. Germline V gene lookup returns CDR1 SQVTM and CDR2 ANQGSEA. The V segment lost 7 bases and the J segment 7 bases; nucleotides outside the gene matches: 8. In DNA form, the CDR3 reads TGCAGCGCTAGGGACAGGGGGATTGGTGGCTACACCTTC. The encoded protein is CSARDRGIGGYTF.

The chain employs TRBV27 and TRBJ1-5; 9 nucleotides agree with TRBD1. V trimming: 10 bases; J trimming: 5 bases; junction bases outside the gene matches: 9. Germline V gene sequence: CDR1 MNHEY, CDR2 SMNVEV (reference sequence). CDR3 length: 14 amino acids. Here the CDR3 reads CATRRGQGDQPQHF. The CDR3 DNA is TGTGCCACCAGAAGGGGACAGGGAGATCAGCCCCAGCATTTT.

The rearrangement joins TRBV10-1 to TRBJ2-1, with 9 bases fitting TRBD2. The CDR3 length is 16 residues. Per the germline V gene, CDR1 is WNHNN and CDR2 is SYGVQD (reference sequence). V dropped 0 bases and J dropped 5; count of bases not matched to a gene: 5. In DNA, the CDR3 is TGCGCCAGCAGTGAGTCTCGGATAGCGGGAGACAATGAGCAGTTCTTC. This codes for CASSESRIAGDNEQFF.

The genes are TRBV10-2 and TRBJ2-7; 8 bases align to TRBD2. The ends lost 7 bases at V and 2 bases at J; junction bases unmatched: 7. Looked up from germline, CDR1 is WSHSY and CDR2 is SAAADI. The CDR3 contains 14 residues. CDR3 residues: CASMIQLAAYEQYF. The CDR3, as DNA: TGCGCCAGCATGATCCAACTAGCGGCCTACGAGCAGTACTTC.

This chain connects TRBV2 to TRBJ1-5; possible D gene TRBD1, 5 bases. This CDR3 is built from 16 residues. V dropped 2 bases and J dropped 0 bases, with 11 bases sitting between them. CDR1 and CDR2 from the germline V gene are SNHLY and FYNNEI. The CDR3 DNA is TGTGCCAGCAGTGAACTGGGGGGTAATAGCAATCAGCCCCAGCATTTT. The encoded protein is CASSELGGNSNQPQHF. Full variable domain (outside the CDR3, taken from reference TRBV2 and TRBJ1-5): EPEVTQTPSHQVTQMGQEVILRCVPISNHLYFYWYRQILGQKVEFLVSFYNNEISEKSEIFDDQFSVERPDGSNFTLKIRSTKLEDSAMYFCASSELGGNSNQPQHFGDGTRLSIL.

The chain has TRBV10-1 and TRBJ1-5; 9 nucleotides line up with TRBD1. Germline V lookup: CDR1 WNHNN, CDR2 SYGVQD (reference sequence). The CDR3 runs 20 residues. Trimming took 7 bases from V and 6 from J; bases not matched to a gene: 25. This CDR3 is CASTDPSLRTRQGGSQPQHF. In nucleotides, the CDR3 is TGCGCCAGCACCGACCCATCCTTACGGACGCGACAGGGGGGCAGTCAGCCCCAGCATTTT.

The rearrangement joins TRBV19 to TRBJ1-3; tentative D call: TRBD1 (5 bases). The germline CDR1 and CDR2 sequences are LNHDA and SQIVND (reference sequence). This CDR3 spans 13 amino acids. V lost 7 bases, J lost 5 bases, and 12 bases lay in between. In nucleotides, the CDR3 is TGTGCCAGTACTTCAGGGTTGAGAAACACCATATATTTT. Amino acids: CASTSGLRNTIYF.

This clone occurred once. The chain links TRBV5-1 to TRBJ1-5; D may be TRBD1 (6 bases). CDR1 and CDR2 (germline): SGHRS, YFSETQ. This CDR3 has 14 amino acids. Trimming took off 0 bases at V and 4 bases at J, with 8 bases between the two ends. The CDR3 protein is CASSLEGENQPQHF. For the CDR3, the DNA is TGCGCCAGCAGCTTGGAGGGGGAGAATCAGCCCCAGCATTTT.

The chain combines TRBV27 with TRBJ2-1, with TRBD2 identical over 7 bases. Germline V gene data show CDR1 as MNHEY and CDR2 as SMNVEV (reference sequence). The V and J ends lost 6 bases and 9 bases, in that order; junction bases with no gene match: 11. The CDR3 is made up of 14 amino acids. The CDR3 DNA reads as TGTGCCAGCAGCCGAAACCTCCGACTAGCTGAGCAGTTCTTC. Protein: CASSRNLRLAEQFF.

The chain joins TRBV9 to TRBJ2-1; 14 nucleotides agree with TRBD2. CDR3 length: 16 amino acids. V gave up 3 bases and J gave up 9 bases; unmatched junction bases: 8. CDR1 and CDR2 (germline): SGDLS, YYNGEE. The CDR3 protein is CASSERLAGGPGEQFF. The CDR3 DNA reads TGTGCCAGCAGCGAGCGACTAGCGGGAGGGCCTGGTGAGCAGTTCTTC. Full variable domain (rest looked up from reference TRBV9 and TRBJ2-1): DSGVTQTPKHLITATGQRVTLRCSPRSGDLSVYWYQQSLDQGLQFLIQYYNGEERAKGNILERFSAQQFPDLHSELNLSSLELGDSALYFCASSERLAGGPGEQFFGPGTRLTVL.

The CDR3: CASSQVDRGHGYTF. The CDR3 DNA is TGTGCCAGCAGCCAAGTGGACAGGGGACATGGCTACACCTTC. V usage is TRBV7-9 and J usage is TRBJ1-2; 9 positions match TRBD1. Germline V gene lookup returns CDR1 SEHNR and CDR2 FQNEAQ (reference sequence). The V gene end was trimmed by 5 bases and the J gene end by 6 bases; junction bases not matched to a gene: 7. The CDR3 consists of 14 residues.

The chain links TRBV28 to TRBJ2-5, with TRBD1 matching over 12 bases. CDR1 MDHEN and CDR2 SYDVKM come from the germline V gene. The CDR3 covers 15 residues. The V gene end was trimmed by 4 bases and the J gene end by 5 bases; junction bases not matched to a gene: 5. The CDR3 loop reads CASSSGTGGAETQYF. Here the CDR3 DNA reads TGTGCCAGCAGTTCTGGGACAGGGGGCGCGGAGACCCAGTACTTC.

This clone was found a few times. This chain connects TRBV19 to TRBJ1-5; D uncertain. The CDR3 is 16 residues long. Germline V gene sequence: CDR1 LNHDA, CDR2 SQIVND (reference sequence). V gave up 3 bases and J gave up 2 bases, with 14 bases separating them. In DNA, the CDR3 is TGTGCCAGTAGTATGAAGGGTTGGGGAGGCAATCAGCCCCAGCATTTT. It translates to CASSMKGWGGNQPQHF.

This clone was recorded only once. V and J are TRBV27 and TRBJ2-1, with TRBD2 matching 12 bases. Germline V gives CDR1 MNHEY, CDR2 SMNVEV (reference sequence). Unmatched junction bases numbered 7, after V lost 8 bases and J lost 2 bases. This CDR3 contains 16 residues. The CDR3 DNA sequence: TGTGCCAGCTACGGGACTAGCGGGCTTCCCTACAATGAGCAGTTCTTC. Its translation is CASYGTSGLPYNEQFF.

The rearrangement links TRBV18 to TRBJ2-7; TRBD2 matches at 9 bases. The CDR3 is 15 amino acids. V gave up 3 bases and J gave up 4 bases; unmatched junction bases: 7. Germline lookup yields CDR1 KGHSH and CDR2 LQKENI. The CDR3 spells CASSPAAGGSYEQYF. CDR3 coding DNA: TGTGCCAGCTCACCGGCAGCGGGAGGTAGTTACGAGCAGTACTTC.

The rearrangement uses TRBV28 and TRBJ1-2; D call uncertain. The CDR3 has 15 residues. Trimming removed 5 bases at V and 4 bases at J, with 17 bases between. From germline, CDR1 is MDHEN and CDR2 SYDVKM. CDR3 sequence reads: CASSAANTPIYGYTF. In nucleotides, the CDR3 is TGTGCCAGCAGTGCGGCTAACACCCCTATCTATGGCTACACCTTC.

Here the CDR3 reads CAISDGQVDHQPQHF. Here the CDR3 DNA reads TGTGCCATCAGTGACGGCCAGGTGGATCATCAGCCCCAGCATTTT. The chain recombines TRBV10-3 with TRBJ1-5, with D uncertain. Germline assignment: CDR1 ENHRY and CDR2 SYGVKD. The CDR3 extends over 15 amino acids. Trimming removed 3 bases at V and 5 bases at J, with 14 bases between.

Written as DNA, the CDR3 is TGTGCCAGCAGCTTGGAGGGACAGGGGCTCGGACTGTTTTTT. It is translated as CASSLEGQGLGLFF. V and J are TRBV5-8 and TRBJ1-4, with TRBD1 identical over 10 bases. Trimming took 0 bases from V and 13 from J; bases not matched to a gene: 6. The CDR3 contains 14 residues. In germline, CDR1 is SGHTS, CDR2 YDEGEE.

A single count supports this clone. V gene TRBV5-1 combines with J gene TRBJ2-7, with D tentatively TRBD1 (6 bases). This CDR3 comprises 15 residues. Germline V gene lookup returns CDR1 SGHRS and CDR2 YFSETQ. Trimming took 3 bases from V and 1 from J, leaving 14 bases between them. The CDR3 here is CASSSAEQGSYEQYF. As DNA, the CDR3 is TGCGCCAGCAGCTCTGCGGAACAGGGATCCTACGAGCAGTACTTC.

The CDR3 here is CAWSVLLGGMSTDTQYF. The CDR3 region has the DNA TGTGCCTGGAGTGTCTTATTGGGCGGGATGAGCACAGATACGCAGTATTTT. This chain uses TRBV30 with TRBJ2-3, with a possible D match to TRBD2 (6 bases). The CDR3 loop spans 17 amino acids. Trimming took off 0 bases at V and 0 bases at J, with 16 bases between the two ends. Germline assignment: CDR1 GTSNPN and CDR2 SVGIG (reference sequence).

The chain is built from TRBV5-1 and TRBJ2-1; D gene ambiguous. Trimming left V 6 bases short and J 6 bases short, with 16 bases between. CDR1 is SGHRS, CDR2 YFSETQ, per germline. The CDR3 length is 14 residues. The CDR3 loop is CASMVASTTNEQFF. CDR3 coding DNA: TGCGCCAGCATGGTGGCTAGTACTACCAATGAGCAGTTCTTC.